These T cell receptor beta chains were read from a single sample in a study of shared clonotypes between healthy human individuals. Assay used: immunoSEQ multiplex PCR; TCRdb lists only in-frame clones, some missing. This sample carries about 680,000 clones, 92% of them seen once, and the ten largest clones take approximately 25%. Sequenced input: naive CD8+ T cells sorted from blood. The receptor set was obtained from a man aged 25 to 40 in good health. Both conserved end residues are part of each CDR3. The D gene is left open where the match is weak. Clone size is given for some rows only: seen once, a few or many times, or a class if the clone is expanded.

v_call,j_call,d_call,clone_size,cdr3_nt,cdr3_aa
TRBV29-1,TRBJ2-3,TRBD2,NA,TGCAGCGCCATCAGCGGGAGTCACACAGATACGCAGTATTTT,CSAISGSHTDTQYF
TRBV14,TRBJ2-1,NA,few,TGTGCCAGCAGCCAGGGGCTAGCTTCCTACAATGAGCAGTTCTTC,CASSQGLASYNEQFF
TRBV27,TRBJ2-1,NA,NA,TGTGCCAGCAGGGACGGTCCCTCCTACAATGAGCAGTTCTTC,CASRDGPSYNEQFF
TRBV25-1,TRBJ2-5,NA,NA,TGTGCCAGCACCGAGCCCCTGGAAGGAGGAGAGACCCAGTACTTC,CASTEPLEGGETQYF
TRBV4-3,TRBJ2-1,NA,NA,TGCGCCAGCAGCCAAGATGTGGGGATGCAATACAATGAGCAGTTCTTC,CASSQDVGMQYNEQFF
TRBV5-6,TRBJ2-2,NA,NA,TGTGCCAGCAGCTGGTCTTCCGGGGAGCTGTTTTTT,CASSWSSGELFF
TRBV15,TRBJ1-2,TRBD1,NA,TGTGCCACCAGCAGAGAAGACAGGGCCCTTAACTATGGCTACACCTTC,CATSREDRALNYGYTF
TRBV29-1,TRBJ2-5,TRBD2,NA,TGCAGCGTTCCTACGGGGGGTCGAGAGACCCAGTACTTC,CSVPTGGRETQYF
TRBV7-9,TRBJ1-4,NA,NA,TGTGCCAGCAGCTCCGGGGGGCAGGTCCTTAATGAAAAACTGTTTTTT,CASSSGGQVLNEKLFF
TRBV7-9,TRBJ2-7,NA,NA,TGTGCCAGCAGCCGCGGACCGCCAACCTTTTACGAGCAGTACTTC,CASSRGPPTFYEQYF
TRBV6-5,TRBJ2-2,TRBD2,NA,TGTGCCAGCAGCGCCGGGACTAGTTTGACCGGGGAGCTGTTTTTT,CASSAGTSLTGELFF
TRBV28,TRBJ1-5,NA,NA,TGTGCCAGCAGTTTCTCCGGGACAAATAATCAGCCCCAGCATTTT,CASSFSGTNNQPQHF
TRBV21-1,TRBJ2-5,NA,NA,TGTGCCAGCAGCACTCGCGGGAACCGAGGGGCGGGGGGCCGTCGCCGGGAGACCCAGTACTTC,CASSTRGNRGAGGRRRETQYF
TRBV19,TRBJ1-5,NA,NA,TGTGCCAGTAGTATTGGGGGATTCAATCAGCCCCAGCATTTT,CASSIGGFNQPQHF
TRBV13,TRBJ1-1,NA,NA,TGTGCCAGCAGGGAGGGGCTGAACACTGAAGCTTTCTTT,CASREGLNTEAFF
TRBV28,TRBJ2-7,NA,NA,TGTGCCAGCACGGGACTTCCCTACGAGCAGTACTTC,CASTGLPYEQYF
TRBV15,TRBJ2-1,NA,NA,TGTGCCACCAGGAGTTACAATGAGCAGTTCTTC,CATRSYNEQFF
TRBV10-3,TRBJ2-7,TRBD2,NA,TGTGCCATCAGGCCGGGACTAGCGGGAGATTCCTACTACGAGCAGTACTTC,CAIRPGLAGDSYYEQYF
TRBV13,TRBJ2-7,NA,NA,TGTGCCAGCAGCCCTACAGGGACGGGCGAGCAGTACTTC,CASSPTGTGEQYF
TRBV19,TRBJ2-3,NA,NA,TGTGCCAGTAGGCCTCTTCAGGGAGTCACAGATACGCAGTATTTT,CASRPLQGVTDTQYF
TRBV27,TRBJ2-1,TRBD1,NA,TGTGCCAGCCACCCGATGGGGACAGGGGGCTACAATGAGCAGTTCTTC,CASHPMGTGGYNEQFF
TRBV11-2,TRBJ2-7,TRBD1,NA,TGTGCCAGCAGCCCCGGACAGGGCGGCGAGCAGTACTTC,CASSPGQGGEQYF
TRBV7-9,TRBJ2-5,NA,once,TGTGCCAGCAGCTTATATTCAACGGGAATGAGACAAGGCCAGTACTTC,CASSLYSTGMRQGQYF
TRBV19,TRBJ2-7,NA,NA,TGTGCCAGTAGTTTCGTCGGCTCCGCCGTCGAGCAGTACTTC,CASSFVGSAVEQYF
TRBV9,TRBJ1-2,NA,once,TGTGCCAGCAGCACTCGAAGCGGCTACACCTTC,CASSTRSGYTF
TRBV11-2,TRBJ2-1,TRBD2,NA,TGTGCCAGCAGCTTAGGTCCGGGAGGCCCCAATGAGCAGTTCTTC,CASSLGPGGPNEQFF
TRBV11-2,TRBJ1-5,NA,many,TGTGCCAGCAGCTTATGGGGGGATCAGCCCCAGCATTTT,CASSLWGDQPQHF
TRBV10-3,TRBJ2-2,NA,once,TGTGCCGCACGACCAAGGACGACTGGCAAAGGGGGGGAGCTGTTTTTT,CAARPRTTGKGGELFF
TRBV4-1,TRBJ2-2,NA,few,TGCGCCAGCAGATTTACTCAAACCGGGGAGCTGTTTTTT,CASRFTQTGELFF
TRBV27,TRBJ2-1,NA,NA,TGTGCCAGCAGTTTAGGCGGGAACTCCGACAATGAGCAGTTCTTC,CASSLGGNSDNEQFF
TRBV7-8,TRBJ2-3,NA,NA,TGTGCCAGCAGCTCCCGGGGGTTGGGGACTTCATGGGCGCAGTATTTT,CASSSRGLGTSWAQYF
TRBV7-9,TRBJ2-5,TRBD1,NA,TGTGCCAGCAGTTACCGGACAGGGACGCTAGGCGAGACCCAGTACTTC,CASSYRTGTLGETQYF
TRBV28,TRBJ2-3,TRBD2,NA,TGTGCCAGCAGTTTAAAACCCCTGGCTAGCGGGAGCGCAGATACGCAGTATTTT,CASSLKPLASGSADTQYF
TRBV27,TRBJ2-7,NA,NA,TGTGCCAGCAGTCGGACAAGGCTCGACTACGAGCAGTACTTC,CASSRTRLDYEQYF
TRBV7-8,TRBJ1-3,NA,NA,TGTGCCAGCAGCATCGGGACACCATCTGGAAACACCATATATTTT,CASSIGTPSGNTIYF
TRBV6-5,TRBJ1-2,NA,NA,TGTGCCAGCAGCCACGAGGGGACCTATGGCTACACCTTC,CASSHEGTYGYTF
TRBV5-1,TRBJ2-2,NA,NA,TGCGCCAGCTTTAGGGGGAGTACGGACACCGGGGAGCTGTTTTTT,CASFRGSTDTGELFF
TRBV4-1,TRBJ2-7,NA,NA,TGCGCCAGCAGCCAAGACAAGAGGGGCTACGAGCAGTACTTC,CASSQDKRGYEQYF
TRBV11-1,TRBJ2-3,NA,once,TGTGCCAGCAGCGCCCCGGCCACAGATACGCAGTATTTT,CASSAPATDTQYF
TRBV19,TRBJ1-2,NA,NA,TGTGCCAGTAGTCCCAAGGCGGCCTATGGCTACACCTTC,CASSPKAAYGYTF
TRBV28,TRBJ2-3,NA,NA,TGTGCCAGCAGTTTATCCGATAGCACAGATACGCAGTATTTT,CASSLSDSTDTQYF
TRBV7-9,TRBJ1-1,TRBD1,NA,TGTGCCAGCAGCTCAAAGACATTACAGGGGGCTATAGAAGCTTTCTTT,CASSSKTLQGAIEAFF
TRBV6-5,TRBJ1-1,NA,NA,TGTGCCAGCAGTTACTCATCAGGCTACACTGAAGCTTTCTTT,CASSYSSGYTEAFF
TRBV7-9,TRBJ2-1,NA,NA,TGTGCCAGCAGTTTACCCTCCTACAATGAGCAGTTCTTC,CASSLPSYNEQFF
TRBV28,TRBJ2-2,NA,NA,TGTGCCACCCGGGACGGAGGGTCGAACACCGGGGAGCTGTTTTTT,CATRDGGSNTGELFF
TRBV25-1,TRBJ2-1,TRBD2,NA,TGTGCCAGCAGTGATGTTAGCGGGAGCTCCTACAATGAGCAGTTCTTC,CASSDVSGSSYNEQFF
TRBV30,TRBJ1-1,NA,NA,TGTGCCTGGAGTGTAGGTGCAGGGACTGAAGCTTTCTTT,CAWSVGAGTEAFF
TRBV7-9,TRBJ2-5,NA,NA,TGTGCCATCTTGATCGAGGGTGAGGGGCAAGAGACCCAGTACTTC,CAILIEGEGQETQYF
TRBV6-6,TRBJ2-7,TRBD1,NA,TGTGCCAGCAGGCCCGGACAGGGGGCAGGCGAGCAGTACTTC,CASRPGQGAGEQYF
TRBV11-3,TRBJ2-1,TRBD1,NA,TGTGCCAGCAGCTTAGGGACAGGGGGCGTTTACAATGAGCAGTTCTTC,CASSLGTGGVYNEQFF
TRBV28,TRBJ2-1,TRBD2,NA,TGTGCCAGCAGTTCACAAGTAGCGGGAGACTTAGGATACAATGAGCAGTTCTTC,CASSSQVAGDLGYNEQFF
TRBV5-1,TRBJ2-7,TRBD2,NA,TGCGCCAGCACCCTGGGACTAGATTTCCCCTACGAGCAGTACTTC,CASTLGLDFPYEQYF
TRBV6-5,TRBJ2-7,TRBD2,NA,TGTGCCAGCAGACTAGCGGGAGGCCCCTACGAGCAGTACTTC,CASRLAGGPYEQYF